This T cell receptor (beta chain) was sequenced for a study of vaccination and CD4 T cells after COVID-19. About the research overall: Comprising six males and four females, the convalescent participants counted two Hispanic individuals among them. Study-level results: From about 20 to 38, the median of SARS-CoV-2-reactive clonotypes rose without reaching significance.

This clonotype was detected only once. Its antigen is still unknown. Treatment specified: roughly 11-day PBMC culture with coronavirus spike peptide pools or control peptides (ViraFEST assay). The Oncomine TCR Beta short-read assay generated sequence data from the DNA of cultured CD4+ T cells. TCRdb re-derived calls from the PCR reads in MiXCR, one entry per CDR3 protein. This sample has fewer than 20,000 distinct CDR3 sequences; under 80% occur once, and the top ten carry 12%. There are 13 residues in the CDR3. The V segment lost 4 bases and the J segment 3 bases; nucleotides outside the gene matches: 1. The germline V gene has CDR1 MNHEY and CDR2 SVGAGI.

The chain carries TRBV6-5 and TRBJ2-3, with 7 bases lining up with TRBD1. The origin of this receptor is a human donor who had recovered from COVID-19. Sequenced: CD4+ T cells from blood, cultured in vitro. DNA of the CDR3: TGTGCCAGCAGTTCACAGGGGACAGATACGCAGTATTTT. Translating it yields CASSSQGTDTQYF.